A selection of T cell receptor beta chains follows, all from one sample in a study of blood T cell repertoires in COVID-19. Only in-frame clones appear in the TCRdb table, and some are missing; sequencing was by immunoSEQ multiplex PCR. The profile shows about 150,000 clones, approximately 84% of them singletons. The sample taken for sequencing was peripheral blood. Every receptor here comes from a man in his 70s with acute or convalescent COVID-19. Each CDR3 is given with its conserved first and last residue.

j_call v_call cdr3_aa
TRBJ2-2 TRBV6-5 CASNRGLNTGELFF
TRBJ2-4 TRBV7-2 CASSMSVLAKNIQYF
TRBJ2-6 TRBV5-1 CASSLTSTGANVLTF
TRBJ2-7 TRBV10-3 CAISLTGGYEQYF
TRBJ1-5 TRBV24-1 CATSEGQGNQPQHF
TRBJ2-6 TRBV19 CASSSGTGAGANVLTF
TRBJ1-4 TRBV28 CASSLPWTALFF
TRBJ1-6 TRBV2 CASSAGTDYSPLHF
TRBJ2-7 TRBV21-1 CASSKEGAF
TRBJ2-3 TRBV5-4 CASSKEGLDTQYF
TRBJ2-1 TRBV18 CASSRRQGGGYNEQFF
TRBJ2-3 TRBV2 CASSRGVSTDTQYF